Each of the 17 T cell receptor beta chains below was sequenced from the same sample in a study of T cells in Graves' hyperthyroidism and ophthalmopathy. Amplified TCR beta CDR3 regions came from RNA transcripts. HTBI primers were used for first-round RT-PCR of the TCR CDR3. TCRdb independently ran MiXCR on the multiplex PCR reads; one entry per CDR3 protein. Of around 270,000 distinct CDR3 sequences listed, roughly 19% were seen once; the top ten hold less than 45%. What was sequenced was blood. Receptor source: a man aged 45-65 years with Graves' ophthalmopathy.

This clonotype was picked up a small number of times. This chain uses TRBV18 with TRBJ2-1; 9 bases are a match to TRBD2. Germline lookup yields CDR1 KGHSH and CDR2 LQKENI. CDR3 length: 15 amino acids. V lost 3 bases, J lost 3 bases, and 3 bases stayed unmatched. Written as DNA, the CDR3 is TGTGCCAGCTCACCTAGGACTAGCGTCTACAATGAGCAGTTCTTC. It translates to CASSPRTSVYNEQFF. Full variable domain (missing parts from reference TRBV18 and TRBJ2-1): NAGVMQNPRHLVRRRGQEARLRCSPMKGHSHVYWYRQLPEEGLKFMVYLQKENIIDESGMPKERFSAEFPKEGPSILRIQQVVRGDSAAYFCASSPRTSVYNEQFFGPGTRLTVL.

The chain has TRBV19 and TRBJ1-1; D is unclear. Trimming left V 8 bases short and J 1 base short, with 5 bases between. Germline V lookup: CDR1 LNHDA, CDR2 SQIVND (reference sequence). The CDR3 sequence is 11 residues long. CDR3 sequence reads: CASGRNTEAFF. The CDR3 DNA reads as TGTGCCAGTGGGAGGAACACTGAAGCTTTCTTT.

This clonotype was detected many times. This chain uses TRBV28 with TRBJ2-5; 12 bases are shared with TRBD2. Germline V gene data show CDR1 as MDHEN and CDR2 as SYDVKM. The CDR3 is 16 residues long. V lost 6 bases, J lost 4 bases, and 9 bases stayed unmatched. CDR3 amino acids: CASRGVTSGRGETQYF. The CDR3 nucleotides are TGTGCCAGCAGGGGGGTGACTAGCGGGAGAGGAGAGACCCAGTACTTC.

This clonotype was observed many times. This chain joins TRBV28 and TRBJ2-7; maybe TRBD2 (6 bases). CDR1 and CDR2 from the germline V gene are MDHEN and SYDVKM. Trimming took off 6 bases at V and 0 bases at J, with 15 bases between the two ends. The CDR3 is 15 amino acids. In nucleotides, the CDR3 is TGTGCCAGCAGGGGACGGGGACTTTACTCCTACGAGCAGTACTTC. This sequence encodes CASRGRGLYSYEQYF. Supplemented by reference TRBV28 and TRBJ2-7, the full variable domain reads DVKVTQSSRYLVKRTGEKVFLECVQDMDHENMFWYRQDPGLGLRLIYFSYDVKMKEKGDIPEGYSVSREKKERFSLILESASTNQTSMYLCASRGRGLYSYEQYFGPGTRLTVT.

The V call is TRBV6-5, the J call TRBJ1-6; D may be TRBD1 (5 bases). There are 15 residues in the CDR3. The V gene's germline CDR1 is MNHEY and CDR2 SVGAGI. V lost 0 bases and J lost 5, with 8 bases in between. The DNA for the CDR3 is TGTGCCAGCAGTTACTCCGGGACGGATAATTCACCCCTCCACTTT. As protein: CASSYSGTDNSPLHF.

This clonotype has only a few counts. This chain connects TRBV18 to TRBJ1-5; no clear D. CDR1 KGHSH and CDR2 LQKENI come from the germline V gene. V gave up 2 bases and J gave up 0 bases, with 14 bases separating them. This CDR3 is 17 amino acids long. The CDR3 DNA reads as TGTGCCAGCTCACCAATGGCAGCCGATTATAGCAATCAGCCCCAGCATTTT. This gives the protein CASSPMAADYSNQPQHF.

This clonotype was picked up a small number of times. This rearrangement joins TRBV19 to TRBJ1-1; a possible D gene is TRBD1 (6 bases). The CDR3 contains 14 residues. The V end was cut by 7 bases, the J end by 2 bases, with 14 bases between. Looked up from germline, CDR1 is LNHDA and CDR2 is SQIVND (reference sequence). The CDR3 protein is CASTTTGFNTEAFF. CDR3 sequence (DNA): TGTGCCAGTACCACGACAGGATTTAACACTGAAGCTTTCTTT.

The chain is built from TRBV4-1 and TRBJ2-3; TRBD2 matches 8 bases. Germline V gene sequence: CDR1 MGHRA, CDR2 YSYEKL. V lost 0 bases to trimming and J lost 6 bases; unmatched junction nucleotides: 5. The CDR3 has 15 amino acids. The CDR3 loop reads CASSQETAGADTQYF. The CDR3 DNA reads TGCGCCAGCAGCCAAGAAACAGCGGGAGCCGATACGCAGTATTTT.

This clonotype showed up many times. V usage is TRBV18 and J usage is TRBJ1-2; the D is unclear. Trimming shortened V by 2 bases and J by 3 bases, and 1 base separated the two germline ends. Germline-derived CDR1 and CDR2 are KGHSH and LQKENI. CDR3 length: 11 amino acids. The CDR3: CASSPDYGYTF. CDR3 sequence (DNA): TGTGCCAGCTCACCAGACTATGGCTACACCTTC. Full variable domain (missing parts from reference TRBV18 and TRBJ1-2): NAGVMQNPRHLVRRRGQEARLRCSPMKGHSHVYWYRQLPEEGLKFMVYLQKENIIDESGMPKERFSAEFPKEGPSILRIQQVVRGDSAAYFCASSPDYGYTFGSGTRLTVV.

The chain employs TRBV9 and TRBJ2-3; D unclear. In germline, CDR1 is SGDLS, CDR2 YYNGEE. This CDR3 has 13 amino acids. V gave up 6 bases and J gave up 1 base, with 9 bases separating them. The CDR3 protein is CASTRAGTDTQYF. CDR3 nucleotide sequence: TGTGCCAGCACCCGTGCTGGCACAGATACGCAGTATTTT.

Ten or more counts support this clonotype. The chain combines TRBV2 with TRBJ2-1; TRBD1 agrees at 9 bases. Germline V lookup: CDR1 SNHLY, CDR2 FYNNEI. CDR3 length: 15 amino acids. Trimming cost V 6 bases and J 2 bases; bases outside gene matches: 5. CDR3 sequence: CASRETGGPYNEQFF. The CDR3 DNA reads as TGTGCCAGCAGGGAGACAGGGGGTCCCTACAATGAGCAGTTCTTC.

The chain employs TRBV2 and TRBJ2-3; 13 nucleotides line up with TRBD2. The CDR3 consists of 16 residues. After removal of 4 bases from V and 4 bases from J, the junction contained 5 bases not matched to a gene. From germline, CDR1 is SNHLY and CDR2 FYNNEI. This CDR3 reads CASSAPGLAGPDTQYF. The CDR3 DNA reads as TGTGCCAGCAGTGCCCCGGGACTAGCGGGACCAGATACGCAGTATTTT.

This clonotype came up many times. The chain employs TRBV11-2 and TRBJ2-5, with D tentatively TRBD2 (6 bases). CDR1 and CDR2 from the germline V gene are SGHAT and FQNNGV. This CDR3 has 20 amino acids. Trimming shortened V by 1 base and J by 5 bases, and 29 bases separated the two germline ends. CDR3 bases: TGTGCCAGCAGCTTAGGTGGGGGTAGACTAGGGGCTTGCGGACCGGAGACCCAGTACTTC. Its protein product is CASSLGGGRLGACGPETQYF.

This chain links TRBV15 with TRBJ2-1; 7 nucleotides line up with TRBD2. The CDR3 is 16 residues long. The germline V gene has CDR1 LNHNV and CDR2 YYDKDF (reference sequence). Losses at the gene ends were 3 bases for V and 10 bases for J; bases not matched to a gene: 15. The CDR3 protein is CATSSVSGLVPTEQFF. The CDR3 DNA reads as TGTGCCACCAGCAGCGTTTCCGGACTAGTCCCGACAGAGCAGTTCTTC. The full variable domain, with the rest looked up from reference TRBV15 and TRBJ2-1, is DAMVIQNPRYQVTQFGKPVTLSCSQTLNHNVMYWYQQKSSQAPKLLFHYYDKDFNNEADTPDNFQSRRPNTSFCFLDIRSPGLGDTAMYLCATSSVSGLVPTEQFFGPGTRLTVL.

As concerns this clonotype: One end of the junction does not line up with germline, which may come from a read error. This chain links TRBV5-1 with TRBJ2-4; possibly TRBD2 for D (6 bases). In germline, CDR1 is SGHRS, CDR2 YFSETQ. This CDR3 has 15 amino acids. The CDR3 nucleotides are TGCGCCGGCAGCTTGGCGGCGGGACGTCAAAACATTCAGTACTTC. Protein sequence: CAGSLAAGRQNIQYF.

This clonotype was counted many times. This chain uses TRBV30 with TRBJ2-5; a possible D gene is TRBD2 (6 bases). Germline V gene sequence: CDR1 GTSNPN, CDR2 SVGIG (reference sequence). This CDR3 has 13 residues. Trimming left V 2 bases short and J 1 base short, with 8 bases between. The CDR3 loop is CAWSFSGQETQYF. In nucleotides, the CDR3 is TGTGCCTGGAGTTTTAGCGGCCAAGAGACCCAGTACTTC.

The chain joins TRBV6-1 to TRBJ2-5; 11 bases align to TRBD2. This CDR3 is 16 amino acids long. Germline CDR1 MNHNS, CDR2 SASEGT. V lost 3 bases and J lost 7; bases outside the gene matches: 10. CDR3 DNA: TGTGCCAGCAGTGACCTTAGCGGGAGGGCCAAAGGGACCCAGTACTTC. As protein: CASSDLSGRAKGTQYF.